The 25 T cell receptor beta chains below all came from one sample that was sequenced in a study of siplizumab effects on memory and regulatory T cells. The table came from immunoSEQ multiplex PCR; TCRdb's copy has only in-frame clones and leaves some out. Of about 50,000 clones in the sample, 93% were seen once. Sequences were obtained from CD8+ T cells sorted from blood. The source is a human donor in good health.

This clone was seen a single time. The J gene is TRBJ1-1, the V gene TRBV7-9; D uncertain. The germline CDR1 and CDR2 sequences are SEHNR and FQNEAQ (reference sequence). CDR3 size: 12 residues. Deletions cut 2 bases from V and 6 bases from J, with 7 bases between. This chain's CDR3 is CASSLKAAEAFF. Here the CDR3 DNA reads TGTGCCAGCAGCTTAAAGGCGGCTGAAGCTTTCTTT.

This clone has a single count. The chain carries TRBV6-5 and TRBJ2-1; tentative D call: TRBD1 (5 bases). The length of the CDR3 is 14 residues. Trimming removed 1 base from V and 5 bases from J, with 9 bases in between. Germline CDR1 and CDR2: MNHEY and SVGAGI. The CDR3 spells CASSYLGVNNEQFF. In nucleotides, the CDR3 is TGTGCCAGCAGTTACTTAGGGGTCAACAATGAGCAGTTCTTC.

The J gene is TRBJ2-2, the V gene TRBV18; D perhaps matches TRBD2 (6 bases). This CDR3 is built from 20 residues. The V end was cut by 4 bases, the J end by 0 bases, with 24 bases between. Per germline, CDR1 KGHSH and CDR2 LQKENI. The CDR3 bases are TGTGCCAGCTCACGCCTACCTACTAGTATCGGAGGGTCGAACACCGGGGAGCTGTTTTTT. This codes for CASSRLPTSIGGSNTGELFF.

The J gene is TRBJ1-1, the V gene TRBV30, with 9 bases fitting TRBD1. Germline-derived CDR1 and CDR2 are GTSNPN and SVGIG (reference sequence). With V trimmed by 4 bases and J by 3 bases, 9 bases remained unmatched. The CDR3 has 15 amino acids. DNA of the CDR3: TGTGCCTGGAACCTAGGGGGGACAGGGTACACTGAAGCTTTCTTT. It encodes CAWNLGGTGYTEAFF.

The chain links TRBV4-1 to TRBJ2-1; TRBD2 is a possible D gene (5 bases). Germline V gene lookup returns CDR1 MGHRA and CDR2 YSYEKL. CDR3 length: 16 residues. Trimming shortened V by 1 base and J by 1 base, and 11 bases separated the two germline ends. CDR3 protein: CASSQVLRVSYNEQFF. In DNA, the CDR3 is TGCGCCAGCAGCCAAGTCTTGAGGGTTTCCTACAATGAGCAGTTCTTC.

The V call is TRBV28, the J call TRBJ1-2; no reliable D call. The V end was cut by 1 base, the J end by 5 bases, with 20 bases between. Germline CDR1 MDHEN, CDR2 SYDVKM. The CDR3 is made up of 17 amino acids. The CDR3 sequence is CASSLSSESWDNYGYTF. CDR3 sequence (DNA): TGTGCCAGCAGTTTATCCTCGGAAAGTTGGGATAATTATGGCTACACCTTC.

This chain uses TRBV28 with TRBJ2-5; perhaps TRBD2 as D (5 bases). The CDR3 totals 15 residues. Germline CDR1 and CDR2: MDHEN and SYDVKM. The germline V and J ends were trimmed by 3 bases and 2 bases, with 13 bases remaining between them. In DNA, the CDR3 is TGTGCCAGCAGTTTTCTAAAGGGAGAACAAGAGACCCAGTACTTC. Amino acid sequence: CASSFLKGEQETQYF.

The chain joins TRBV11-2 to TRBJ2-3; TRBD2 matches 12 bases. The CDR3 length is 16 residues. The J segment lost 3 bases and the V segment lost 6 bases, leaving 7 bases of the junction unmatched. Germline V lookup: CDR1 SGHAT, CDR2 FQNNGV. Here the CDR3 DNA reads TGTGCCAGCAGTCCAGGACTAGCGGGATGGACAGATACGCAGTATTTT. Translating it yields CASSPGLAGWTDTQYF.

This clone appeared a single time. V and J are TRBV9 and TRBJ1-2, with TRBD1 as a possible D gene (6 bases). The germline V gene has CDR1 SGDLS and CDR2 YYNGEE. This CDR3 has 12 residues. V gave up 10 bases and J gave up 8 bases, with 18 bases separating them. The CDR3 loop is CASRTGSGGYTF. CDR3 DNA: TGTGCCTCCCGAACAGGGTCCGGGGGCTACACCTTC.

The gene calls are TRBV6-4 and TRBJ1-1; a weak D match, TRBD1 (5 bases). Trimming stripped 6 bases from V and 4 bases from J, with 12 bases between. Germline CDR1 reads MRHNA; CDR2 reads SNTAGT. The CDR3 totals 13 residues. The CDR3 bases are TGTGCCAGCAGCGGAGAGGGGAGCACTGAAGCTTTCTTT. Its protein product is CASSGEGSTEAFF.

The J gene is TRBJ2-1, the V gene TRBV7-3; 9 bases agree with TRBD1. J lost 8 bases, V lost 5 bases, and 10 bases had no gene match. The germline V gene encodes CDR1 SGHTA and CDR2 FQGTGA. This CDR3 contains 15 residues. CDR3 amino acids: CASSVAGTGLHEQFF. CDR3 DNA sequence: TGTGCCAGCAGCGTTGCCGGGACAGGGCTTCATGAGCAGTTCTTC.

The chain has TRBV5-1 and TRBJ2-7, with D possibly called TRBD1 or TRBD2 (6 bases each). Per the germline V gene, CDR1 is SGHRS and CDR2 is YFSETQ. The CDR3 sequence is 13 residues long. Trimming stripped 7 bases from V and 2 bases from J, with 13 bases between. The CDR3 sequence is CASLGGPTYEQYF. The CDR3 nucleotides are TGCGCCAGCTTGGGGGGCCCTACCTACGAGCAGTACTTC.

This clone is categorized as large. CDR3 bases: TGTGCCAGCAAAAGGGGGAACACCATATATTTT. Encoded protein: CASKRGNTIYF. The chain carries TRBV2 and TRBJ1-3, with a tentative D call TRBD1 (6 bases). CDR1 and CDR2 from the germline V gene are SNHLY and FYNNEI. Trimming pared 7 bases from V and 7 bases from J, leaving 8 bases between. The CDR3 has 11 amino acids.

The gene calls are TRBV11-1 and TRBJ2-5; 8 nucleotides line up with TRBD2. The V gene end was trimmed by 5 bases and the J gene end by 7 bases; junction bases not matched to a gene: 9. The CDR3 length is 14 residues. Germline V gene lookup returns CDR1 SGHAT and CDR2 FQDESV (reference sequence). The CDR3 loop is CASSRSGSRGTQYF. The CDR3 DNA reads as TGTGCCAGCAGCCGAAGCGGGAGTAGGGGGACCCAGTACTTC.

This clone was recorded only once. The chain uses TRBV9 and TRBJ2-7; 8 bases are a match to TRBD2. The V and J ends lost 2 bases and 5 bases, in that order; junction bases with no gene match: 3. The CDR3 runs 13 residues. Germline V gives CDR1 SGDLS, CDR2 YYNGEE. CDR3 region: CASSVTSVDEQYF. The CDR3, as DNA: TGTGCCAGCAGCGTGACTAGCGTCGACGAGCAGTACTTC.

This clone has just one count. This sequence joins TRBV4-1 and TRBJ1-5; D remains unclear. V was pared by 0 bases and J by 3 bases, with 6 bases between. This CDR3 has 14 amino acids. CDR1 is MGHRA and CDR2 is YSYEKL in the germline V gene. The CDR3 nucleotides read TGCGCCAGCAGCCAAGAGGGGATCAATCAGCCCCAGCATTTT. Residues: CASSQEGINQPQHF.

The V and J genes are TRBV11-3 and TRBJ2-1; TRBD2 aligns across 8 bases. This CDR3 is 15 amino acids long. V was clipped by 8 bases and J by 4 bases; unmatched bases: 10. Germline lookup yields CDR1 SGHNT and CDR2 YENEEA. CDR3 loop: CASGLSGRKYNEQFF. CDR3 nucleotides: TGTGCCAGCGGACTGAGCGGGAGAAAGTACAATGAGCAGTTCTTC.

The V and J genes are TRBV7-2 and TRBJ2-1, with 11 bases fitting TRBD2. V lost 0 bases and J lost 6; bases outside the gene matches: 4. Germline V gene lookup returns CDR1 SGHTA and CDR2 FQGNSA. The CDR3 extends over 16 amino acids. CDR3 residues: CASSLAPSGRTNEQFF. The CDR3 DNA follows: TGTGCCAGCAGCTTAGCTCCTAGCGGGAGGACCAATGAGCAGTTCTTC.

As concerns this clone: The same CDR3 arises from other DNA sequences in this sample as well. The chain combines TRBV28 with TRBJ2-4; no reliable D call. Germline V gives CDR1 MDHEN, CDR2 SYDVKM. Trimming cost V 3 bases and J 0 bases, with 6 bases left between them. The CDR3 is 14 amino acids. In DNA, the CDR3 is TGTGCCAGCAGTTTCAGATTAGCCAAAAACATTCAGTACTTC. This translates into CASSFRLAKNIQYF.

There are a few counts of this clone. The J gene is TRBJ2-1, the V gene TRBV27, with D possibly being TRBD2 (5 bases). The CDR3 is 14 residues long. Germline V gives CDR1 MNHEY, CDR2 SMNVEV (reference sequence). V lost 8 bases and J 0 bases, leaving 11 bases between the germline ends. The CDR3 loop reads CASSERSSYNEQFF. CDR3 DNA sequence: TGTGCCAGCTCGGAGCGGAGCTCCTACAATGAGCAGTTCTTC.

The chain uses TRBV5-6 and TRBJ1-6; D is unresolved. Germline V gene sequence: CDR1 SGHDT, CDR2 YYEEEE. V lost 3 bases to trimming and J lost 3 bases, with 4 bases between them. This CDR3 comprises 13 residues. CDR3 bases: TGTGCCAGCAGCTCGGACTATAATTCACCCCTCCACTTT. Translating gives CASSSDYNSPLHF.

The gene calls are TRBV4-2 and TRBJ1-1, with 9 bases that match TRBD1. Germline V CDR1 and CDR2: LGHNA, YNFKEQ. The length of the CDR3 is 14 residues. Trimming removed 3 bases from V and 2 bases from J; junction bases left unmatched: 1. This CDR3 reads CASSQDRGNTEAFF. CDR3 nucleotides: TGTGCCAGCAGCCAGGACAGGGGTAACACTGAAGCTTTCTTT.

V usage is TRBV11-2 and J usage is TRBJ2-1; 7 bases line up with TRBD2. Trimming cost V 1 base and J 7 bases; bases outside gene matches: 10. CDR1 and CDR2 from the germline V gene are SGHAT and FQNNGV. The CDR3 spans 16 residues. CDR3 nucleotides: TGTGCCAGCAGCTTAGGTGGGCTAGCGGCGGGGAATGAGCAGTTCTTC. Residues: CASSLGGLAAGNEQFF.

The V call is TRBV2, the J call TRBJ2-1, with TRBD2 matching 10 bases. With 6 bases clipped from V and 4 bases from J, the junction kept 6 bases outside the gene matches. The CDR3 loop spans 15 amino acids. CDR1 is SNHLY and CDR2 is FYNNEI in the germline V gene. The CDR3 region has the DNA TGTGCCAGCAGGGGTGGACTAGCGGATTACAATGAGCAGTTCTTC. This translates into CASRGGLADYNEQFF.

V usage is TRBV6-1 and J usage is TRBJ2-7; 7 positions agree with TRBD2. The CDR3 covers 14 residues. Germline-derived CDR1 and CDR2 are MNHNS and SASEGT. V trimming: 5 bases; J trimming: 4 bases; junction bases outside the gene matches: 8. CDR3 residues: CASSTGGSAYEQYF. DNA of the CDR3: TGTGCCAGCAGTACCGGGGGGTCGGCTTACGAGCAGTACTTC.